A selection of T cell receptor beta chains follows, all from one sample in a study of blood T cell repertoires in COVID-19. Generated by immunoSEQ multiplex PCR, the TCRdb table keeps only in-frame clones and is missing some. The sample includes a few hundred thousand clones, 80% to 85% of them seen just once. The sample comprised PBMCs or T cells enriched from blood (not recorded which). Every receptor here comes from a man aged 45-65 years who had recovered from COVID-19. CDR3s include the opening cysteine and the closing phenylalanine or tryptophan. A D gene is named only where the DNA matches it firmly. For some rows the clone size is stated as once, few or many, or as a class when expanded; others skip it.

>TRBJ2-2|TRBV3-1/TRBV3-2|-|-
TGTGCCAGCAGCCAAGTACCCCTGGGAGGCAGGACGAACACCGGGGAGCTGTTTTTT
CASSQVPLGGRTNTGELFF
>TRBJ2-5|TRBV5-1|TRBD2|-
TGCGCCAGCAGCTACACTAGCGGGGGGGCGGTCTCAGAGACCCAGTACTTC
CASSYTSGGAVSETQYF
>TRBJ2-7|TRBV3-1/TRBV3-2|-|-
TGTGCCAGCAGCCAAGCAGGGGTCTTTAGCGAGCAGTACTTC
CASSQAGVFSEQYF
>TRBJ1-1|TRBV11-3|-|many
TGTGCCAGCAGCCCCTCGGGTCGGGGGGCTACTGAAGCTTTCTTT
CASSPSGRGATEAFF
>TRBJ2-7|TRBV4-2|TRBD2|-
TGTGCCAGCAGCCACGCGGGAGACATCACCTACGAGCAGTACTTC
CASSHAGDITYEQYF
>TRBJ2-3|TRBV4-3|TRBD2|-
TGCGCCAGCAGCCAAAAGAGGGGGGGCCTTAGGACTAGCGGTCATGGGCCAGATACGCAGTATTTT
CASSQKRGGLRTSGHGPDTQYF
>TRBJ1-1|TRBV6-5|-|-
TGTGCCAGCAGGGTGACAGGTCTCCCTGAAGCTTTCTTT
CASRVTGLPEAFF
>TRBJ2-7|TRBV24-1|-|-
TGTGCCACCAGTGATGGGGGGTACGAGCAGTACTTC
CATSDGGYEQYF
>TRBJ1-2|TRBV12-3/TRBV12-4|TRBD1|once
TGTGCCAGCAGTTCAACAGGGGGCGTAGGCTACACCTTC
CASSSTGGVGYTF
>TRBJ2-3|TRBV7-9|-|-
TGTGCCAGCAAACCCGGCAGCGCGGGGGCAACAGATACGCAGTATTTT
CASKPGSAGATDTQYF